The 10 T cell receptor beta chains below all came from one sample that was sequenced in a study of radiation and T cells in renal cell carcinoma. Time point denoted: blood 2 weeks post-SBRT. Treatment in this sample: 15 Gy SBRT to primary tumor, nephrectomy 4 weeks later. The data were produced by immunoSEQ multiplex PCR, yet TCRdb's version contains in-frame clones alone and is incomplete. The sample lists tens of thousands of clones; approximately 86% were seen once. Sequenced material: blood, taken from a patient whose treatment included radiotherapy and nephrectomy. All receptors come from a woman aged 45 to 65 with renal cell carcinoma.

V and J are TRBV10-1 and TRBJ2-7, with 9 positions matching TRBD2. Trimming cost V 2 bases and J 7 bases; bases outside gene matches: 9. Germline V lookup: CDR1 WNHNN, CDR2 SYGVQD (reference sequence). This CDR3 is 15 amino acids long. CDR3: CASSEAGGGAFEQYF. The CDR3 DNA is TGCGCCAGCAGTGAGGCAGGCGGGGGGGCATTTGAGCAGTACTTC.

This clone was detected once. The rearrangement joins TRBV4-3 to TRBJ2-7, with D possibly being TRBD1 (6 bases). The V gene's germline CDR1 is LGHNA and CDR2 YSLEER. V was cut by 5 bases and J by 4 bases, with 18 bases left in between. The CDR3 has 15 amino acids. Written as DNA, the CDR3 is TGCGCCAGCAGCTCGCCGGGACAACCGGTGTACGAGCAGTACTTC. Its translation is CASSSPGQPVYEQYF.

The V and J genes are TRBV7-2 and TRBJ2-4, with TRBD2 matching 11 bases. CDR1 SGHTA and CDR2 FQGNSA come from the germline V gene. The trim removed 1 base at V and 2 bases at J, leaving 1 base unmatched. The CDR3 has 16 amino acids. For the CDR3, the DNA is TGTGCCAGCAGCTTAGTAGCGGGAGGGTCCAAAAACATTCAGTACTTC. Encoded protein: CASSLVAGGSKNIQYF.

The V and J genes are TRBV7-8 and TRBJ1-1; tentative D call: TRBD1 (6 bases). The V gene lost 5 bases and the J gene lost 4 bases, with 14 bases spanning the gap. Germline CDR1 is SGHVS and CDR2 is FQNEAQ. The length of the CDR3 is 14 residues. CDR3 sequence reads: CASSLRQEGTEAFF. For the CDR3, the DNA is TGTGCCAGCAGCCTCCGACAGGAGGGCACTGAAGCTTTCTTT.

V usage is TRBV28 and J usage is TRBJ1-2, with D uncertain. Germline V CDR1 and CDR2: MDHEN, SYDVKM. This CDR3 contains 15 residues. The germline V and J ends were trimmed by 3 bases and 2 bases, with 13 bases remaining between them. CDR3 DNA sequence: TGTGCCAGCAGTTTGGCCGGTGAGCTAAACTATGGCTACACCTTC. Amino acid sequence: CASSLAGELNYGYTF.

The chain joins TRBV5-1 to TRBJ2-7; 7 nucleotides agree with TRBD1. Germline CDR1 and CDR2: SGHRS and YFSETQ. Unmatched junction bases numbered 8, after V lost 4 bases and J lost 4 bases. The CDR3 length is 14 residues. The DNA for the CDR3 is TGCGCCAGCAGCCAAGGGGGACAGTGGTACGAGCAGTACTTC. As protein: CASSQGGQWYEQYF.

The chain has TRBV6-5 and TRBJ1-2, with a possible D match to TRBD1 (6 bases). The CDR3 totals 14 residues. Trimming left V 6 bases short and J 6 bases short, with 17 bases between. CDR1 is MNHEY, CDR2 SVGAGI, per germline. CDR3 sequence (DNA): TGTGCCAGCAGCTCCGGGACACCGGGACATGGCTACACCTTC. Protein product: CASSSGTPGHGYTF.

The chain has TRBV5-4 and TRBJ1-5; D ambiguous. CDR3 length equals 14 residues. Trimming took off 3 bases at V and 6 bases at J, with 13 bases between the two ends. Germline V gene data show CDR1 as SGHNT and CDR2 as YYREEE (reference sequence). The CDR3 spells CASSWKFGRQPQHF. The DNA for the CDR3 is TGTGCCAGCAGCTGGAAGTTTGGCCGTCAGCCCCAGCATTTT.

The CDR3 sequence is CASSVGGGETQYF. DNA for the CDR3: TGTGCCAGCAGCGTAGGAGGGGGCGAGACCCAGTACTTC. The chain is built from TRBV9 and TRBJ2-5, with 7 nucleotides matching TRBD1. The ends lost 0 bases at V and 5 bases at J; junction bases unmatched: 1. Per the germline V gene, CDR1 is SGDLS and CDR2 is YYNGEE. This CDR3 has 13 amino acids. Full variable domain (rest looked up from reference TRBV9 and TRBJ2-5): DSGVTQTPKHLITATGQRVTLRCSPRSGDLSVYWYQQSLDQGLQFLIQYYNGEERAKGNILERFSAQQFPDLHSELNLSSLELGDSALYFCASSVGGGETQYFGPGTRLLVL.

CDR3 amino acids: CASTDSYGYTF. CDR3 nucleotide sequence: TGTGCCAGCACTGACAGTTATGGCTACACCTTC. V gene TRBV28 combines with J gene TRBJ1-2; D is perhaps TRBD1 (5 bases). The CDR3 is 11 residues long. Per germline, CDR1 MDHEN and CDR2 SYDVKM. V shed 7 bases and J shed 5 bases, with 8 bases lying between them.